This T cell receptor (beta chain) was recovered during a study of CD8 T cells in ankylosing spondylitis. Study-wide results and caveats: Significant enrichment of disease-linked clones was reportedly seen in matched ankylosing spondylitis synovial fluid.

Regarding this clonotype: Its target is not known.

The CDR3 is made up of 14 amino acids. Germline V lookup: CDR1 SGHTA, CDR2 FQGNSA. V shed 7 bases and J shed 2 bases, with 14 bases lying between them. TCRdb analysed the 5' RACE reads with MiXCR anew, one entry per CDR3 protein. The sample lists roughly 250,000 distinct CDR3 sequences; around 9.2% were seen once. Sample: blood, either unsorted or a sorted T cell fraction (not recorded which). The chain is built from TRBV7-2 and TRBJ2-5; D possibly matches TRBD1 or TRBD2 (5 bases each). This TCR derives from a male donor with ankylosing spondylitis or in good health (not recorded which). The CDR3 sequence: CASNQGAIQETQYF. The CDR3 nucleotides read TGTGCCAGCAATCAGGGAGCGATTCAAGAGACCCAGTACTTC.